This T cell receptor (beta chain) was identified in a study of T cell responses to AZD1222 COVID-19 vaccine. The CDR3 runs to 14 residues. The assay was immunoSEQ multiplex PCR, and TCRdb's table has in-frame clones only and misses some. The sample has 140,000 to 150,000 clones, approximately 91% seen once. The TCR originated in an adult who received the AZD1222 COVID-19 vaccine. The chain joins TRBV21-1 to TRBJ1-2. TRBV21-1 is noted as a pseudogene. Sequenced here: peripheral blood, sampled 28 days after the second AZD1222 dose. Here the CDR3 reads CASSKEGGLDGYTF. The CDR3 DNA sequence: TGTGCCAGCAGCAAAGAGGGGGGGTTGGATGGCTACACCTTC.